The present T cell receptor (gamma chain) was sequenced within a study of gamma-delta T cells after stem cell transplantation. The germline V gene has CDR1 EGSNGY and CDR2 YDSYNSKV. V lost 0 bases to trimming and J lost 2 bases; unmatched junction nucleotides: 3. The CDR3 is made up of 15 amino acids. TCRdb re-called the RT-PCR reads using CATT. The sample records more than 2,000 gamma-chain clones, 5% to 8% being singletons. This TCR derives from a human donor. It is not recorded whose cells these are; they may come from a transplant donor. The rearrangement joins TRGV2 to TRGJP2. The J gene comes from matching the DNA to germline here; TCRdb lacks it. The sequenced material came from gamma-delta T cells. CDR3 protein: CATWDGISSDWIKTF. CDR3 nucleotide sequence: TGTGCCACCTGGGACGGGATAAGTAGTGATTGGATCAAGACGTTT.